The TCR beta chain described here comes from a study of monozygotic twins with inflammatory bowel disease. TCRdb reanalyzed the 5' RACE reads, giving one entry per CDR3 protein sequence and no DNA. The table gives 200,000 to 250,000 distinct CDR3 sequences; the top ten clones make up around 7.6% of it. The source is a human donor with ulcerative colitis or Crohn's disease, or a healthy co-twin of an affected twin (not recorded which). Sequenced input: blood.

The CDR3 region is CASSESQETQYF. V usage is TRBV2 and J usage is TRBJ2-5. The germline V gene encodes CDR1 SNHLY and CDR2 FYNNEI. CDR3 length equals 12 residues.